One and the same sample provided the 22 T cell receptor beta chains below, sequenced in a study of cytomegalovirus exposure and HLA in healthy donors (dated 2017 in TCRdb). The method was the immunoSEQ multiplex PCR assay. A mixture of 60 forward primers for TCR Vbeta segments and 13 reverse primers for TCR Jbeta segments was used in the multiplex PCR. Drawn from immuneACCESS, this table holds only the in-frame rearrangements with V and J called that TCRdb kept. Clones are partly lost; checked studies trace under half to an unresolved V gene and leave the rest unexplained. The sample table lists around 150,000 clones, roughly 9% of them with a count of one. The leading ten clones occupy roughly 7% of the sample. The source material was PBMCs. The receptors were gathered from a woman aged 40 to 50 in good health and CMV-seropositive.

This clone was detected a few times. The chain links TRBV9 to TRBJ1-2, with 8 positions matching TRBD1. Unmatched junction bases numbered 9, after V lost 0 bases and J lost 5 bases. Germline assignment: CDR1 SGDLS and CDR2 YYNGEE. This CDR3 region has 16 residues. Here the CDR3 DNA reads TGTGCCAGCAGCGTAGCCGGACAGGGAGGAGGGTATGGCTACACCTTC. This sequence encodes CASSVAGQGGGYGYTF.

The chain has TRBV6-6 and TRBJ2-3, with 9 bases fitting TRBD2. The CDR3 has 16 residues. CDR1 and CDR2 from the germline V gene are MNHNY and SVGAGI (reference sequence). J was trimmed by 7 bases and V by 2 bases; bases with no gene match: 10. The CDR3 coding sequence is TGTGCCAGCAGTTACGGAAGGCGGGGGGGAAGAAATACGCAGTATTTT. Its protein is CASSYGRRGGRNTQYF.

V and J are TRBV6-1 and TRBJ1-1; weak D call: TRBD1 (6 bases). Germline V gene lookup returns CDR1 MNHNS and CDR2 SASEGT. The CDR3 sequence is 13 residues long. The germline V and J ends were trimmed by 3 bases and 4 bases, with 9 bases remaining between them. The CDR3 DNA reads as TGTGCCAGCAGTGATACAGGGTTCACTGAAGCTTTCTTT. It yields the protein CASSDTGFTEAFF.

This clone was detected only a few times. This chain connects TRBV27 to TRBJ1-2; 8 bases map to TRBD1. V lost 1 base, J lost 2 bases, and 3 bases stayed unmatched. Germline loops: CDR1 MNHEY, CDR2 SMNVEV (reference sequence). This CDR3 has 15 residues. Here the CDR3 reads CASSLYRGANYGYTF. The CDR3 DNA reads TGTGCCAGCAGTTTATACAGGGGGGCGAACTATGGCTACACCTTC.

This clone appeared a few times. The chain couples TRBV4-3 to TRBJ1-2; tentative D call: TRBD1 (6 bases). The CDR3 is 16 amino acids. Germline V gene lookup returns CDR1 LGHNA and CDR2 YSLEER. V was pared by 0 bases and J by 2 bases, with 13 bases between. The CDR3 DNA reads TGCGCCAGCAGCCAAGATCGGCAGGGGTGGAACTATGGCTACACCTTC. Translated: CASSQDRQGWNYGYTF.

This chain connects TRBV2 to TRBJ1-6, with D possibly being TRBD1 (5 bases). V was trimmed by 3 bases and J by 9 bases, leaving 15 bases between them. Germline CDR1 and CDR2: SNHLY and FYNNEI. CDR3 length: 15 amino acids. CDR3 sequence reads: CASSEVGRGGSPLHF. In DNA, the CDR3 is TGTGCCAGCAGTGAGGTTGGTAGGGGAGGTTCACCCCTCCACTTT.

This clone was observed a handful of times. This chain links TRBV15 with TRBJ2-3, with 8 bases aligning to TRBD2. The CDR3 sequence is 18 residues long. Germline-derived CDR1 and CDR2 are LNHNV and YYDKDF (reference sequence). The junction had 15 bases not matched to a gene; V was cut back by 1 base and J by 6 bases. In DNA form, the CDR3 reads TGTGCCACCAGCAGAGGGGGGCTCCGCGGGGGGCTGCGGGATACGCAGTATTTT. Translating gives CATSRGGLRGGLRDTQYF.

The chain employs TRBV5-4 and TRBJ1-2, with D possibly matching TRBD1 (5 bases). V dropped 2 bases and J dropped 3 bases, with 11 bases sitting between them. Germline V gives CDR1 SGHNT, CDR2 YYREEE (reference sequence). The CDR3 is made up of 14 amino acids. Written as DNA, the CDR3 is TGTGCCAGCAGCTTCTCCAGGGAGGACTATGGCTACACCTTC. It encodes CASSFSREDYGYTF.

This clone was picked up a small number of times. The CDR3 DNA reads as TGCGCCAGCAGCTTGGTACCGGTACAAGAGACCCAGTACTTC. Amino acid sequence: CASSLVPVQETQYF. The chain links TRBV5-1 to TRBJ2-5, with D unclear. Trimming shortened V by 0 bases and J by 2 bases, and 8 bases separated the two germline ends. Germline assignment: CDR1 SGHRS and CDR2 YFSETQ. This CDR3 contains 14 residues.

The chain couples TRBV5-6 to TRBJ2-1, with 12 bases lining up with TRBD2. The V and J ends lost 4 bases and 4 bases, in that order; junction bases with no gene match: 3. This CDR3 has 15 residues. Germline V gene sequence: CDR1 SGHDT, CDR2 YYEEEE. CDR3 in DNA: TGTGCCAGCAGCGCGGGACTAGCGGGTTACAATGAGCAGTTCTTC. Translation gives CASSAGLAGYNEQFF.

The J gene is TRBJ1-6, the V gene TRBV2; TRBD1 matches at 12 bases. Germline V CDR1 and CDR2: SNHLY, FYNNEI. J lost 6 bases, V lost 7 bases, and 7 bases had no gene match. CDR3 length equals 16 residues. The CDR3 spells CASTRDRGPLNSPLHF. CDR3 bases: TGTGCCAGCACCCGGGACAGGGGGCCGCTTAATTCACCCCTCCACTTT.

The J gene is TRBJ1-5, the V gene TRBV7-2; D is uncertain. Germline assignment: CDR1 SGHTA and CDR2 FQGNSA. V was cut by 3 bases and J by 6 bases, with 6 bases left in between. This CDR3 comprises 12 residues. This CDR3 reads CASSFLLQPQHF. The CDR3 nucleotides are TGTGCCAGCAGCTTTCTTCTTCAGCCCCAGCATTTT.

This clone was counted a single time. Relative to the germline gene, one junction end is altered; a read error may explain this. Different DNA sequences within this sample yield the same CDR3. The J gene is TRBJ1-6, the V gene TRBV10-3; D gene unclear. The CDR3 consists of 17 residues. Germline assignment: CDR1 ENHRY and CDR2 SYGVKD. CDR3 protein: CAISGRLLAGYNSPLHF. The CDR3 DNA reads TGTGCCATCAGCGGAAGGCTTTTAGCGGGGTATAATTCCCCCCTCCACTTT.

The sample holds a few counts of this clone. The rearrangement links TRBV11-3 to TRBJ1-1; perhaps TRBD1 as D (6 bases). This CDR3 has 15 residues. V was shortened by 2 bases and J by 3 bases, with 13 bases between the two germline ends. Germline V gives CDR1 SGHNT, CDR2 YENEEA. CDR3 coding DNA: TGTGCCAGCAGCTTATCGGGGGGCTGGGACACTGAAGCTTTCTTT. This translates into CASSLSGGWDTEAFF. Variable domain in full (rest from reference TRBV11-3 and TRBJ1-1): EAGVVQSPRYKIIEKKQPVAFWCNPISGHNTLYWYLQNLGQGPELLIRYENEEAVDDSQLPKDRFSAERLKGVDSTLKIQPAELGDSAVYLCASSLSGGWDTEAFFGQGTRLTVV.

This clone occurred many times. The chain couples TRBV6-1 to TRBJ2-7, with TRBD1 as a possible D gene (6 bases). Per the germline V gene, CDR1 is MNHNS and CDR2 is SASEGT. V was cut by 3 bases and J by 3 bases, with 12 bases left in between. CDR3 length: 14 residues. The CDR3: CASSEADSIYEQYF. CDR3 sequence (DNA): TGTGCCAGCAGTGAGGCGGACAGTATCTACGAGCAGTACTTC.

This clone came up a few times. This sequence joins TRBV14 and TRBJ2-6, with no clear D. The CDR3 spans 13 residues. Germline loops: CDR1 SGHDN, CDR2 FVKESK. The V end lost 10 bases, the J end lost 2 bases, and 9 bases lay between the germline ends. CDR3 DNA: TGTGCCACCCAGTTTGCTGGGGCCAACGTCCTGACTTTC. Translating it yields CATQFAGANVLTF.

This sequence joins TRBV5-6 and TRBJ2-2, with 8 bases fitting TRBD2. CDR3 length equals 13 residues. The V segment lost 5 bases and the J segment 5 bases; nucleotides outside the gene matches: 2. From germline, CDR1 is SGHDT and CDR2 YYEEEE. The CDR3 sequence: CASSSSGTGELFF. CDR3 DNA: TGTGCCAGCAGTTCTAGCGGGACCGGGGAGCTGTTTTTT.

This clone came up a few times. J is TRBJ1-1 and V is TRBV25-1; tentatively, D is TRBD1 (5 bases). This CDR3 has 12 residues. In germline, CDR1 is MGHDK, CDR2 SYGVNS. V was pared by 4 bases and J by 10 bases, with 13 bases between. The CDR3 loop is CASSGTSWGAFF. The CDR3, as DNA: TGTGCCAGCAGTGGGACATCGTGGGGAGCTTTCTTT.

This chain links TRBV2 with TRBJ1-4, with a possible D match to TRBD1 (6 bases). V lost 2 bases, J lost 6 bases, and 10 bases lay in between. The CDR3 is 14 amino acids. The germline V gene has CDR1 SNHLY and CDR2 FYNNEI. This chain's CDR3 is CASSEWTDDEKLFF. The CDR3 nucleotides read TGTGCCAGCAGTGAATGGACAGACGATGAAAAACTGTTTTTT.

The chain joins TRBV14 to TRBJ2-1, with D possibly matching TRBD2 (6 bases). Per germline, CDR1 SGHDN and CDR2 FVKESK. Between the trimmed V and J ends, which lost 2 bases and 9 bases, there was a span of 23 bases. This CDR3 has 17 residues. CDR3: CASSQRLRAGNTGEQFF. The DNA for the CDR3 is TGTGCCAGCAGCCAAAGGTTACGAGCGGGTAATACGGGTGAGCAGTTCTTC.

This clone was seen a handful of times. The CDR3 DNA reads as TGTGCCAGCAGACAGGGGGCTGGTGGCTACACCTTC. This sequence encodes CASRQGAGGYTF. The chain couples TRBV6-5 to TRBJ1-2; 9 bases match TRBD1. V lost 6 bases and J lost 7; bases outside the gene matches: 3. The CDR3 covers 12 residues. Germline assignment: CDR1 MNHEY and CDR2 SVGAGI.

The table lists this clone with a few counts. This chain links TRBV5-4 with TRBJ1-1, with D perhaps matching TRBD1 (6 bases). The length of the CDR3 is 15 residues. V dropped 1 base and J dropped 8 bases, with 18 bases sitting between them. Germline V gives CDR1 SGHNT, CDR2 YYREEE (reference sequence). CDR3 sequence: CASSLPSTGQREAFF. The CDR3 bases are TGTGCCAGCAGCTTGCCGTCGACAGGCCAGAGAGAAGCTTTCTTT.